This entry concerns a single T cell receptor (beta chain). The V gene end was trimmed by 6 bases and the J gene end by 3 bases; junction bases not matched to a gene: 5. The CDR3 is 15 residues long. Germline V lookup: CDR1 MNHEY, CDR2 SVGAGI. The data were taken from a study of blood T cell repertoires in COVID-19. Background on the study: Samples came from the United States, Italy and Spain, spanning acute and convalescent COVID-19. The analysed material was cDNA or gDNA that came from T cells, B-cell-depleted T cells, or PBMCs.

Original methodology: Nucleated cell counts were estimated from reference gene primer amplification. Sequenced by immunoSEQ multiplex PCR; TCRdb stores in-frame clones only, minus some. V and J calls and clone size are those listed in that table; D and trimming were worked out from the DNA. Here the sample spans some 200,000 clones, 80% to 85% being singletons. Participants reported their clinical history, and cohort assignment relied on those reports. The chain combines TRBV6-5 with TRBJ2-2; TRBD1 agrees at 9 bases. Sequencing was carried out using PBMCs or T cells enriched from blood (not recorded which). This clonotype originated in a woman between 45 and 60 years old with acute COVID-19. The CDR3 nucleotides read TGTGCCAGCAGCTCCGGACAGGGGCACACCGGGGAGCTGTTTTTT. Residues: CASSSGQGHTGELFF.